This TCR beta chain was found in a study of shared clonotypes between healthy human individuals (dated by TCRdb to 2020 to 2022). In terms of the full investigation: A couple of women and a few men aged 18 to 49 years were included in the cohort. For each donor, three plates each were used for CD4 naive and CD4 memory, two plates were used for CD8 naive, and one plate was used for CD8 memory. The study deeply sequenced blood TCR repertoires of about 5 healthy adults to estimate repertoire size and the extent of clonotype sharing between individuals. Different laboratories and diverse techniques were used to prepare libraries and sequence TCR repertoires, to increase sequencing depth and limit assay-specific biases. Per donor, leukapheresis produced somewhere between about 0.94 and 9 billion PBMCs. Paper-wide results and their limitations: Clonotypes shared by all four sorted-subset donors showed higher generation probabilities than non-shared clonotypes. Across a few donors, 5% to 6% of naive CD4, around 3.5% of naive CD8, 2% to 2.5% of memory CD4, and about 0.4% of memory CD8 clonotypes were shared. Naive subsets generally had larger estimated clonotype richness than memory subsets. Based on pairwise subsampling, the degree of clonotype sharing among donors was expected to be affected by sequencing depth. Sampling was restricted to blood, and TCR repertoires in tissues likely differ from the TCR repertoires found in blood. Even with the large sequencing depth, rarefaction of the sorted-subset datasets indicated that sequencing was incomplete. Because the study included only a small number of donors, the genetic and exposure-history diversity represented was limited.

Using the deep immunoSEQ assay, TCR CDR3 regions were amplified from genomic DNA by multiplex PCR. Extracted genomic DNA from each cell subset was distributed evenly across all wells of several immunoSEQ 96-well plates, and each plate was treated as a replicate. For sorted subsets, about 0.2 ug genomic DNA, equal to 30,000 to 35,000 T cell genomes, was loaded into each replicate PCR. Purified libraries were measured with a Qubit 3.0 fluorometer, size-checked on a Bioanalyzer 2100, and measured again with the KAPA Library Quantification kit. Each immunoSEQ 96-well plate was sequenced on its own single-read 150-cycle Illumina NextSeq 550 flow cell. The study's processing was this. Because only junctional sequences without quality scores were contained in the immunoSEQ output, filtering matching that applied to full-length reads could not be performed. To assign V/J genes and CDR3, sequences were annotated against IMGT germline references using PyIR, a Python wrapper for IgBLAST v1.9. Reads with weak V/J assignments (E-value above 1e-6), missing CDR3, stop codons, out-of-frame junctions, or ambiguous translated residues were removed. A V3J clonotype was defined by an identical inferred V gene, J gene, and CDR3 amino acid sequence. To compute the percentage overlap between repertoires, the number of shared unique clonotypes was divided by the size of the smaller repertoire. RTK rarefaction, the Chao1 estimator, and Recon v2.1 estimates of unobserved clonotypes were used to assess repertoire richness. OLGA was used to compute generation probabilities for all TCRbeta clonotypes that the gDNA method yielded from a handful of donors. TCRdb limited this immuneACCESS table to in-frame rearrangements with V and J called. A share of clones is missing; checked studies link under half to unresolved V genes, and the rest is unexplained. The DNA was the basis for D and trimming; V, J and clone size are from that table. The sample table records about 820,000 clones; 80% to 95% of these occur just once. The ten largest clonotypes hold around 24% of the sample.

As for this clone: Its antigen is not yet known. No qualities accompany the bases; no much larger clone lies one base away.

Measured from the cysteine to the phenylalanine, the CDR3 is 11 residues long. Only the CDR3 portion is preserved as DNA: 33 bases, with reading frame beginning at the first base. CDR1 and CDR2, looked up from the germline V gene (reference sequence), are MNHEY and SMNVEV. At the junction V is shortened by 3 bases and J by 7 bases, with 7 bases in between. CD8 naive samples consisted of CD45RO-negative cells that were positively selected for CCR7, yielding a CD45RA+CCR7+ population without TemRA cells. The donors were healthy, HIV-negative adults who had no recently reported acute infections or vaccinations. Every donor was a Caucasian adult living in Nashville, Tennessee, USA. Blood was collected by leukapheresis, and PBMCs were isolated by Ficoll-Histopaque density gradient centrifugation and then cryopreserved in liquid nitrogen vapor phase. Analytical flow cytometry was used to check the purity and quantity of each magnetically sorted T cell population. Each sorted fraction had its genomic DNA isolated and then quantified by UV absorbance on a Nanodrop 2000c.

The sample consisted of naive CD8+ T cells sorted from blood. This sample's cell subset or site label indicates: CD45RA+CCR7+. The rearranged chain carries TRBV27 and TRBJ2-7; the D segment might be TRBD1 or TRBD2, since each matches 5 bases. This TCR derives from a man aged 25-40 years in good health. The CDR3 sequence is CASSLGEEQYF. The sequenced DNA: TGTGCCAGCAGTTTGGGGGAGGAGCAGTACTTC.